Given below is one T cell receptor beta chain in context. The target antigen is unknown. The data stem from a study of blood T cells in healthy people across ages. Study-level information: Template switching recovered approximately one barcoded beta molecule for every two T cells. Findings of the study overall: A strong correlation was found between TCR beta diversity and the percentage of naive T cells.

With each sample, at least 6 micrograms of total RNA were extracted. Through a sample-barcoded 5' primer and a J-beta primer mix, a second PCR was run for roughly 6 to 11 cycles. Every single cDNA molecule received a tag from a template-switch adaptor with 12 random nucleotides. TCRdb used MiXCR to reprocess the 5' RACE reads, holding one entry per CDR3 protein. The table has roughly 680,000 distinct CDR3 sequences, under 25% seen once; the top ten hold roughly 3.6%. This clonotype originated in a man between 65 and 85 years old in good health. Sequencing was performed on blood.

The DNA of the CDR3 is TGTGCCAGCAGCTTACCCTATTCCACAGATACGCAGTATTTT. Encoded protein: CASSLPYSTDTQYF. This rearrangement joins TRBV7-9 to TRBJ2-3; D gene uncertain. Between the trimmed V and J ends, which lost 2 bases and 2 bases, there was a span of 8 bases. Germline loops: CDR1 SEHNR, CDR2 FQNEAQ (reference sequence). This CDR3 spans 14 amino acids. Using reference TRBV7-9 and TRBJ2-3 for the parts outside the CDR3, the full variable domain is DTGVSQNPRHKITKRGQNVTFRCDPISEHNRLYWYRQTLGQGPEFLTYFQNEAQLEKSRLLSDRFSAERPKGSFSTLEIQRTEQGDSAMYLCASSLPYSTDTQYFGPGTRLTVL.